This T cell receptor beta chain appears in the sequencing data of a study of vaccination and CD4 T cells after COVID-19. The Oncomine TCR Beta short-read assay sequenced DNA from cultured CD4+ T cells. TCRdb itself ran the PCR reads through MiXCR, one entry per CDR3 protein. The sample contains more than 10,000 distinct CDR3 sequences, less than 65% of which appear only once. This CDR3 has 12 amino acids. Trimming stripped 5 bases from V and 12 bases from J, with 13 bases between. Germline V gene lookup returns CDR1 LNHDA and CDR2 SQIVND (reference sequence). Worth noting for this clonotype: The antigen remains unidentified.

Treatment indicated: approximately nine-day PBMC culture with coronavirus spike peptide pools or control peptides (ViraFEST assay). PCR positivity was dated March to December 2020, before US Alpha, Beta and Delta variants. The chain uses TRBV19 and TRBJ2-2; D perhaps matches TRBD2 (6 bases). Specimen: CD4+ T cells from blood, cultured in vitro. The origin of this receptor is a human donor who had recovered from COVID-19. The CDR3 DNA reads TGTGCCAGTAGTCGGGAGCGGCAGCAGCTGTTTTTT. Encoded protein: CASSRERQQLFF.